A selection of T cell receptor beta chains follows, all from one sample in a study of human T cells and chemical hapten exposure. TCRdb processed the RACE reads anew with MiXCR; each CDR3 protein has one entry. The sample carries around 350,000 distinct CDR3 sequences, approximately 5% recorded once. The source material was whole blood, sampled in connection with sensitization to the hapten diphenylcyclopropenone (DPC). The source is a woman aged 18-35 years with alopecia areata. Some clones in this sample may be carry-over from other donors' samples. CDR3s include the opening cysteine and the closing phenylalanine or tryptophan. Fields, in order: V gene, clone size, D gene, J gene, CDR3 protein, CDR3 DNA. The D gene is left open where the match is weak. Expanded clones are given a class, and other clones once, few, many or no size at all.

V gene: TRBV2; clone size: few; D gene: .; J gene: TRBJ1-5; CDR3 protein: CASRTSELYQPQHF; CDR3 DNA: TGTGCCAGCAGGACCTCAGAGTTATATCAGCCCCAGCATTTT
V gene: TRBV20-1; clone size: .; D gene: .; J gene: TRBJ1-6; CDR3 protein: CSASRSDGTYNSPLHF; CDR3 DNA: TGCAGTGCTAGTCGCTCGGACGGTACCTATAATTCACCCCTCCACTTT
V gene: TRBV7-8; clone size: .; D gene: .; J gene: TRBJ1-3; CDR3 protein: CASSLAQAYSGNTIYF; CDR3 DNA: TGTGCCAGCAGCTTAGCACAGGCCTACTCTGGAAACACCATATATTTT
V gene: TRBV18; clone size: many; D gene: .; J gene: TRBJ1-2; CDR3 protein: CASSPDRTYGYTF; CDR3 DNA: TGTGCCAGCTCACCAGACAGAACCTATGGCTACACCTTC
V gene: TRBV5-1; clone size: many; D gene: TRBD1; J gene: TRBJ1-1; CDR3 protein: CASSSLTGVSTEAFF; CDR3 DNA: TGCGCCAGCAGCTCCCTGACAGGGGTGAGCACTGAAGCTTTCTTT
V gene: TRBV6-2/TRBV6-3; clone size: many; D gene: .; J gene: TRBJ1-2; CDR3 protein: CASSGGGSNYGYTF; CDR3 DNA: TGTGCCAGCAGTGGAGGGGGATCTAACTATGGCTACACCTTC
V gene: TRBV10-3; clone size: many; D gene: .; J gene: TRBJ2-2; CDR3 protein: CAISARGAPTGELFF; CDR3 DNA: TGTGCCATCAGTGCTCGCGGGGCTCCCACCGGGGAGCTGTTTTTT
V gene: TRBV6-6; clone size: .; D gene: TRBD1; J gene: TRBJ1-2; CDR3 protein: CASSSQGSYGYTF; CDR3 DNA: TGTGCCAGCAGTTCACAGGGGAGCTATGGCTACACCTTC
V gene: TRBV9; clone size: many; D gene: TRBD1; J gene: TRBJ1-3; CDR3 protein: CASSDWTGGSGNTIYF; CDR3 DNA: TGTGCCAGCAGCGATTGGACAGGTGGCTCTGGAAACACCATATATTTT
V gene: TRBV28; clone size: few; D gene: .; J gene: TRBJ1-1; CDR3 protein: CASSPITSESTEAFF; CDR3 DNA: TGTGCCAGCAGTCCTATAACCAGTGAAAGCACTGAAGCTTTCTTT
V gene: TRBV2; clone size: many; D gene: .; J gene: TRBJ1-1; CDR3 protein: CARGPQGGRNTEAFF; CDR3 DNA: TGTGCCAGAGGACCTCAGGGAGGGCGGAACACTGAAGCTTTCTTT
V gene: TRBV7-9; clone size: many; D gene: TRBD2; J gene: TRBJ2-1; CDR3 protein: CASSLAGLAGINEQFF; CDR3 DNA: TGTGCCAGCAGCTTAGCGGGACTAGCGGGGATCAATGAGCAGTTCTTC
V gene: TRBV6-6; clone size: many; D gene: TRBD1; J gene: TRBJ2-5; CDR3 protein: CASSWGQGEETQYF; CDR3 DNA: TGTGCCAGCAGTTGGGGACAGGGGGAAGAGACCCAGTACTTC
V gene: TRBV19; clone size: .; D gene: .; J gene: TRBJ1-5; CDR3 protein: CASSETPNRNQPQHF; CDR3 DNA: TGTGCCAGTAGTGAGACTCCCAATCGCAATCAGCCCCAGCATTTT
V gene: TRBV5-4; clone size: .; D gene: TRBD1; J gene: TRBJ2-1; CDR3 protein: CASSWQGGQGTNEQFF; CDR3 DNA: TGTGCCAGCAGCTGGCAAGGAGGACAGGGAACTAATGAGCAGTTCTTC
V gene: TRBV28; clone size: .; D gene: .; J gene: TRBJ1-2; CDR3 protein: CASSLGPIYGYTF; CDR3 DNA: TGTGCCAGCAGTTTAGGCCCGATCTATGGCTACACCTTC
V gene: TRBV5-1; clone size: many; D gene: TRBD1; J gene: TRBJ1-4; CDR3 protein: CASSVGTGNEKLFF; CDR3 DNA: TGCGCCAGCAGCGTCGGGACAGGGAATGAAAAACTGTTTTTT
V gene: TRBV12-3/TRBV12-4; clone size: many; D gene: .; J gene: TRBJ1-1; CDR3 protein: CASSLARHPDMNTEAFF; CDR3 DNA: TGTGCCAGCAGTTTAGCGAGGCACCCCGACATGAACACTGAAGCTTTCTTT
V gene: TRBV6-2/TRBV6-3; clone size: .; D gene: .; J gene: TRBJ1-2; CDR3 protein: CASNMVWTAENYGYTF; CDR3 DNA: TGTGCCAGCAATATGGTGTGGACAGCCGAGAACTATGGCTACACCTTC
V gene: TRBV2; clone size: few; D gene: .; J gene: TRBJ1-1; CDR3 protein: CASSERVGVAFF; CDR3 DNA: TGTGCCAGCAGTGAAAGGGTTGGCGTAGCTTTCTTT
V gene: TRBV20-1; clone size: many; D gene: .; J gene: TRBJ2-3; CDR3 protein: CSASPGGTDTQYF; CDR3 DNA: TGCAGTGCTAGTCCGGGGGGCACAGATACGCAGTATTTT
V gene: TRBV9; clone size: .; D gene: .; J gene: TRBJ1-1; CDR3 protein: CASSVESSRVGTEAFF; CDR3 DNA: TGTGCCAGCAGCGTAGAGTCGTCCCGGGTAGGGACTGAAGCTTTCTTT
V gene: TRBV6-2/TRBV6-3; clone size: many; D gene: .; J gene: TRBJ2-1; CDR3 protein: CASSIGYEQFF; CDR3 DNA: TGTGCCAGCAGTATAGGGTATGAGCAGTTCTTC
V gene: TRBV24-1; clone size: few; D gene: TRBD2; J gene: TRBJ2-1; CDR3 protein: CATSDATSRNEQFF; CDR3 DNA: TGTGCCACCAGTGATGCGACTAGCCGGAATGAGCAGTTCTTC
V gene: TRBV10-3; clone size: many; D gene: .; J gene: TRBJ1-5; CDR3 protein: CATEEGAFNQPQHF; CDR3 DNA: TGTGCCACCGAAGAAGGGGCCTTCAATCAGCCCCAGCATTTT
V gene: TRBV9; clone size: many; D gene: .; J gene: TRBJ2-3; CDR3 protein: CASSVRPEVQSETQYF; CDR3 DNA: TGTGCCAGCAGCGTACGTCCGGAGGTTCAATCAGAAACGCAGTATTTT
V gene: TRBV5-1; clone size: many; D gene: TRBD1; J gene: TRBJ1-1; CDR3 protein: CASSLGDSAEAFF; CDR3 DNA: TGCGCCAGCAGCTTGGGGGACAGCGCTGAAGCTTTCTTT
V gene: TRBV7-3; clone size: many; D gene: TRBD2; J gene: TRBJ2-5; CDR3 protein: CASSPGQRGETQYF; CDR3 DNA: TGTGCCAGCAGCCCGGGCCAGCGGGGAGAGACCCAGTACTTC
V gene: TRBV5-6; clone size: many; D gene: .; J gene: TRBJ2-7; CDR3 protein: CASSYGPAYEQYF; CDR3 DNA: TGTGCCAGCAGCTACGGGCCTGCCTACGAGCAGTACTTC
V gene: TRBV7-9; clone size: .; D gene: TRBD1; J gene: TRBJ1-1; CDR3 protein: CASSPSGTGGQDGAFF; CDR3 DNA: TGTGCCAGCAGCCCGAGCGGGACAGGGGGCCAAGATGGAGCTTTCTTT
V gene: TRBV4-3; clone size: many; D gene: .; J gene: TRBJ2-6; CDR3 protein: CASSQEWMIGANVLTF; CDR3 DNA: TGCGCCAGCAGCCAAGAATGGATGATAGGGGCCAACGTCCTGACTTTC
V gene: TRBV2; clone size: many; D gene: .; J gene: TRBJ1-5; CDR3 protein: CASSEVGNIGPSNQPQHF; CDR3 DNA: TGTGCCAGCAGTGAAGTCGGAAATATAGGGCCTAGCAATCAGCCCCAGCATTTT
V gene: TRBV5-5; clone size: .; D gene: .; J gene: TRBJ1-4; CDR3 protein: CASSFRLATNEKLFF; CDR3 DNA: TGTGCCAGCAGCTTCCGGCTAGCAACTAATGAAAAACTGTTTTTT
V gene: TRBV9; clone size: .; D gene: .; J gene: TRBJ2-2; CDR3 protein: CASSVAGRNTGELFF; CDR3 DNA: TGTGCCAGCAGCGTAGCGGGCAGAAACACCGGGGAGCTGTTTTTT
V gene: TRBV6-2/TRBV6-3; clone size: few; D gene: .; J gene: TRBJ1-2; CDR3 protein: CASSLGYDGYTF; CDR3 DNA: TGTGCCAGCAGCCTTGGATACGATGGCTACACCTTC
V gene: TRBV4-3; clone size: few; D gene: TRBD2; J gene: TRBJ2-1; CDR3 protein: CASSQDGPASGVNEQFF; CDR3 DNA: TGCGCCAGCAGCCAAGATGGGCCGGCTAGCGGGGTCAATGAGCAGTTCTTC
V gene: TRBV28; clone size: few; D gene: TRBD1; J gene: TRBJ1-4; CDR3 protein: CASRTGQGLNEKLFF; CDR3 DNA: TGTGCCAGCAGAACTGGACAGGGCCTTAATGAAAAACTGTTTTTT